Listed below are T cell receptor beta chains from one sample, sequenced in a study of shared clonotypes between healthy human individuals. Here immunoSEQ multiplex PCR was the method, and the copy in TCRdb shows in-frame clones only, minus some. The table lists around 690,000 clones, 90% of them singletons. Sample: memory CD8+ T cells from PBMCs. These TCRs come from a young man in good health. Some clones in this sample may be carry-over from other donors' samples. Each CDR3 is given with its conserved first and last residue. A D gene is named only where the DNA matches it firmly. Size is stated for part of the rows, as once, few or many counts, or as a class when the clone is expanded.

cdr3_aa cdr3_nt d_call j_call cdr3_length v_call clone_size
CASSAGQGRQPQHF TGTGCCAGCAGCGCAGGACAGGGGAGGCAGCCCCAGCATTTT TRBD1 TRBJ1-5 14 TRBV9 .
CASSPRQAQYNEQFF TGTGCCAGCAGCCCCCGGCAGGCGCAGTACAATGAGCAGTTCTTC . TRBJ2-1 15 TRBV9 .
CASSLGGQPQHF TGTGCCAGCAGCTTAGGAGGACAGCCCCAGCATTTT . TRBJ1-5 12 TRBV11-3 .
CASGPNPSGTSYGYTF TGTGCTAGTGGTCCGAACCCCAGCGGGACGTCCTATGGCTACACCTTC . TRBJ1-2 16 TRBV12-5 .
CASSLLGGGLPYEQYF TGTGCCAGCAGTTTACTGGGGGGGGGTCTCCCCTACGAGCAGTACTTC TRBD2 TRBJ2-7 16 TRBV27 .
CASSVGAGSYEQYF TGTGCCAGCAGCGTAGGCGCAGGGAGCTACGAGCAGTACTTC . TRBJ2-7 14 TRBV9 .
CAISVLLSSRSSYNEQFF TGTGCCATCAGTGTTCTCCTCTCGAGTCGTAGCTCCTACAATGAGCAGTTCTTC . TRBJ2-1 18 TRBV10-3 .
CASSFFPPGVAVDYEQYF TGTGCCAGCAGCTTCTTTCCCCCCGGGGTAGCGGTAGATTACGAGCAGTACTTC . TRBJ2-7 18 TRBV5-4 .
CASGLGTSDYNEQFF TGTGCTAGTGGTTTGGGGACTAGCGATTACAATGAGCAGTTCTTC TRBD2 TRBJ2-1 15 TRBV12-5 once
CASSDFERGQETQYF TGTGCCAGCAGCGACTTCGAAAGGGGCCAAGAGACCCAGTACTTC . TRBJ2-5 15 TRBV7-9 .
CASGLMGGSYNEQFF TGTGCTAGTGGTTTGATGGGAGGGTCCTACAATGAGCAGTTCTTC TRBD2 TRBJ2-1 15 TRBV12-5 .
CASSLTDSINQPQHF TGCGCCAGCAGCTTGACCGACAGTATCAATCAGCCCCAGCATTTT . TRBJ1-5 15 TRBV5-1 few
CASSVDQGWNEQFF TGTGCCAGCAGCGTAGACCAGGGGTGGAATGAGCAGTTCTTC . TRBJ2-1 14 TRBV9 .
CASSPLEAYEQYF TGTGCCAGCAGCCCCTTGGAGGCCTACGAGCAGTACTTC . TRBJ2-7 13 TRBV5-6 .
CASSYSTTNEKLFF TGTGCCAGCAGTTACAGTACAACTAATGAAAAACTGTTTTTT . TRBJ1-4 14 TRBV6-5 .
CAWRIAGGSYEQYF TGTGCCTGGAGGATAGCGGGAGGGTCCTACGAGCAGTACTTC TRBD2 TRBJ2-7 14 TRBV30 .
CASRKTGGVVDEQYF TGTGCCAGCAGAAAAACAGGGGGGGTGGTGGACGAGCAGTACTTC . TRBJ2-7 15 TRBV6-1 few
CASSPGTGAYEQYF TGTGCCAGCAGCCCAGGGACAGGGGCCTACGAGCAGTACTTC TRBD1 TRBJ2-7 14 TRBV9 once
CASSTTGMSSYNEQFF TGTGCCAGCAGCACGACAGGAATGAGCTCCTACAATGAGCAGTTCTTC . TRBJ2-1 16 TRBV11-3 .
CASSLWGGASGQETQYF TGTGCCAGCAGTTTATGGGGAGGGGCTAGCGGGCAAGAGACCCAGTACTTC TRBD2 TRBJ2-5 17 TRBV27 .
CASSPRQGADYEQYF TGTGCCAGCAGTCCCCGACAGGGGGCGGACTACGAGCAGTACTTC TRBD1 TRBJ2-7 15 TRBV28 .
CAAGDRGQYEQYF TGTGCCGCGGGAGACAGGGGGCAGTACGAGCAGTACTTC TRBD1 TRBJ2-7 13 TRBV19 .
CASDSGSSYNEQFF TGTGCATCCGATAGCGGGAGTTCTTACAATGAGCAGTTCTTC TRBD2 TRBJ2-1 14 TRBV30 .
CASSLFAGGDTGELFF TGTGCCAGCAGTTTATTCGCAGGGGGCGACACCGGGGAGCTGTTTTTT TRBD1 TRBJ2-2 16 TRBV27 .